The 3 T cell receptor beta chains in this list originate from one sample, sequenced in a study of vaccination effects on CD4 cells after COVID-19. Here immunoSEQ multiplex PCR was the method, and the copy in TCRdb shows in-frame clones only, minus some. The profile covers 30,000 to 35,000 clones, with approximately 72% appearing a single time and 28% taken by the ten largest. Antigen-specific CD4+ T cell clonotypes were called by their expansion after viral peptide-pool culture in ViraFEST. Following culture for ten to eleven days, CD4+ T cells were isolated. Between March and December 2020, the person had a SARS-CoV-2 infection that PCR confirmed. No antigen is known for these receptors. This specimen was CD4+ T cells from PBMCs cultured with a peptide pool, taken before COVID-19 vaccination. These receptors were obtained from a human donor who had a prior SARS-CoV-2 infection.

The chain uses TRBV18 and TRBJ2-2; D unresolved. V dropped 1 base and J dropped 1 base, with 4 bases sitting between them. This CDR3 contains 14 residues. Germline-derived CDR1 and CDR2 are KGHSH and LQKENI. This CDR3 is CASSPQGNTGELFF. In nucleotides, the CDR3 is TGTGCCAGCTCACCACAGGGGAACACCGGGGAGCTGTTTTTT.

The chain carries TRBV4-2 and TRBJ2-1, with 10 bases aligning to TRBD2. The germline V gene has CDR1 LGHNA and CDR2 YNFKEQ. V lost 2 bases, J lost 4 bases, and 5 bases stayed unmatched. The CDR3 has 16 amino acids. The CDR3 DNA reads as TGTGCCAGCAGCCAACAGGGACTAGCGCAATACAATGAGCAGTTCTTC. It specifies CASSQQGLAQYNEQFF.

CDR3 loop: CASSSRLAGPPAKQYF. CDR3 in DNA: TGTGCCAGCAGTTCCAGACTAGCGGGACCCCCGGCGAAGCAGTACTTC. The rearrangement uses TRBV6-2 or TRBV6-3 and TRBJ2-7, with 11 bases matching TRBD2. There are 16 residues in the CDR3. CDR1 MNHEY and CDR2 SVGEGT come from the germline V gene. V dropped 4 bases and J dropped 8; count of bases not matched to a gene: 13.